The TCR beta chain described here comes from a study of PD-1 blockade in classical Hodgkin lymphoma. In its sample, this clone was seen once. Generated by immunoSEQ multiplex PCR, the TCRdb table keeps only in-frame clones and is missing some. Counted here are 40,000 to 45,000 clones, roughly 78% occurring once; the ten biggest clones make up approximately 3%. Trimming removed 2 bases from V and 2 bases from J, with 18 bases in between. Germline values: CDR1 SGHAT, CDR2 FQNNGV. The CDR3 is 17 residues long. Each patient relapsed following autologous stem cell transplantation, and prior brentuximab vedotin exposure differed.

The sample was peripheral blood mononuclear cells (PBMCs), taken before the second cycle of nivolumab. This clonotype originated in a human donor with classical Hodgkin lymphoma. The rearrangement joins TRBV11-2 to TRBJ2-5, with D possibly TRBD2 on 6 matching bases. The CDR3 sequence: CASSLSQRALLQETQYF. The CDR3 coding sequence is TGTGCCAGCAGCTTATCTCAGCGGGCCCTTTTACAAGAGACCCAGTACTTC. Complete variable domain (other parts from reference TRBV11-2 and TRBJ2-5): EAGVAQSPRYKIIEKRQSVAFWCNPISGHATLYWYQQILGQGPKLLIQFQNNGVVDDSQLPKDRFSAERLKGVDSTLKIQPAKLEDSAVYLCASSLSQRALLQETQYFGPGTRLLVL.